A single sample is the source of the 14 T cell receptor beta chains below, sequenced in a study of control samples from healthy donors and cancer patients. Produced via immunoSEQ multiplex PCR; TCRdb's table is partial and in-frame only. This sample has more than 100,000 clones, with nearly 90% found just once. Input material: PBMCs. The receptors were sampled from a man between 45 and 60 years old with head and neck cancer.

J is TRBJ1-1 and V is TRBV6-1, with 8 nucleotides matching TRBD1. The CDR3 runs 14 residues. Germline values: CDR1 MNHNS, CDR2 SASEGT. After removal of 3 bases from V and 1 base from J, the junction contained 1 base not matched to a gene. Here the CDR3 DNA reads TGTGCCAGCAGTGATGACAGGGGGAACACTGAAGCTTTCTTT. This gives the protein CASSDDRGNTEAFF.

The V call is TRBV6-5, the J call TRBJ2-7; the match to TRBD1 covers 7 bases. The germline gives CDR1 MNHEY, CDR2 SVGAGI. CDR3 length equals 15 residues. Unmatched junction bases numbered 14, after V lost 7 bases and J lost 5 bases. CDR3 in DNA: TGTGCCAGCAACCCTTACCCGGGACAGAGTCACGAGCAGTACTTC. Translating gives CASNPYPGQSHEQYF.

The chain recombines TRBV7-6 with TRBJ2-1, with 16 bases matching TRBD2. This CDR3 has 16 residues. Per the germline V gene, CDR1 is SGHVS and CDR2 is FNYEAQ. V lost 4 bases, J lost 7 bases, and 4 bases stayed unmatched. The CDR3 reads CASSSGLAGGPNEQFF. CDR3 DNA: TGTGCCAGCAGCTCGGGACTAGCGGGAGGGCCGAATGAGCAGTTCTTC.

Details on this clone: The junction differs from germline at one of its ends, possibly a read error. The chain recombines TRBV14 with TRBJ2-3; D gene uncertain. The V gene's germline CDR1 is SGHDN and CDR2 FVKESK. CDR3 size: 14 residues. CDR3 sequence: CAGRRRVATDTQYF. The CDR3 nucleotides read TGTGCCGGCAGACGACGGGTGGCCACAGATACGCAGTATTTT.

The V gene is TRBV19, the J gene TRBJ2-3, with D tentatively TRBD2 (5 bases). V lost 5 bases and J lost 8, with 29 bases in between. CDR1 LNHDA and CDR2 SQIVND come from the germline V gene (reference sequence). This CDR3 comprises 18 residues. The chain's CDR3 is CASSSLAGERRTSPTQYF. For the CDR3, the DNA is TGTGCCAGTAGTTCTTTAGCCGGAGAGAGGAGGACGTCACCTACGCAGTATTTT.

V and J are TRBV4-1 and TRBJ1-1; D may be TRBD1 (5 bases). The CDR3 loop spans 15 amino acids. Trimming stripped 6 bases from V and 0 bases from J, with 14 bases between. Germline V CDR1 and CDR2: MGHRA, YSYEKL. This CDR3 reads CASRPGAGMNTEAFF. The CDR3 coding sequence is TGCGCCAGCAGACCCGGGGCAGGTATGAACACTGAAGCTTTCTTT.

This clone was seen just once. The chain links TRBV6-6 to TRBJ2-7; 8 nucleotides align to TRBD2. The germline V gene encodes CDR1 MNHNY and CDR2 SVGAGI (reference sequence). V lost 6 bases, J lost 2 bases, and 9 bases stayed unmatched. The CDR3 is 15 amino acids. CDR3 sequence (DNA): TGTGCCAGCAGGTTTCTAAGCGGGAGTACCTACGAGCAGTACTTC. Translating it yields CASRFLSGSTYEQYF.

The chain joins TRBV5-5 to TRBJ2-3, with TRBD2 matching over 10 bases. The CDR3 totals 16 residues. CDR1 is SGHKS, CDR2 YYEKEE, per germline (reference sequence). V gave up 0 bases and J gave up 4 bases; unmatched junction bases: 5. CDR3 loop: CASSLGASGSADTQYF. As DNA, the CDR3 is TGTGCCAGCAGCTTGGGGGCTAGCGGGAGTGCAGATACGCAGTATTTT. Looking up the rest from reference TRBV5-5 and TRBJ2-3 gives the full variable domain: DAGVTQSPTHLIKTRGQQVTLRCSPISGHKSVSWYQQVLGQGPQFIFQYYEKEERGRGNFPDRFSARQFPNYSSELNVNALLLGDSALYLCASSLGASGSADTQYFGPGTRLTVL.

This clone was detected once. This chain links TRBV19 with TRBJ2-1; TRBD2 matches 9 bases. The CDR3 loop spans 17 amino acids. With 5 bases clipped from V and 0 bases from J, the junction kept 8 bases outside the gene matches. Germline V lookup: CDR1 LNHDA, CDR2 SQIVND (reference sequence). Here the CDR3 DNA reads TGTGCCAGTAGTCCCCGGACTAGCGTAAGCTCCTACAATGAGCAGTTCTTC. This sequence encodes CASSPRTSVSSYNEQFF.

The chain is built from TRBV18 and TRBJ1-4; D unclear. Trimming shortened V by 4 bases and J by 3 bases, and 15 bases separated the two germline ends. The germline CDR1 and CDR2 sequences are KGHSH and LQKENI. The CDR3 consists of 16 residues. CDR3 sequence: CASSRPRREANEKLFF. The CDR3 DNA follows: TGTGCCAGCTCACGGCCGCGCCGGGAGGCTAATGAAAAACTGTTTTTT.

The CDR3 DNA follows: TGTGCCAGCAGCCCCCTTGTGACTGAAGCTTTCTTT. Translation gives CASSPLVTEAFF. V and J are TRBV7-9 and TRBJ1-1, with D unresolved. Trimming removed 5 bases at V and 5 bases at J, with 9 bases between. CDR3 size: 12 residues. Germline values: CDR1 SEHNR, CDR2 FQNEAQ (reference sequence).

The gene calls are TRBV29-1 and TRBJ2-2; 8 bases are shared with TRBD2. The junction had 6 bases not matched to a gene; V was cut back by 4 bases and J by 2 bases. The CDR3 loop spans 15 amino acids. Germline V gives CDR1 SQVTM, CDR2 ANQGSEA. The CDR3 DNA is TGCAGCGTTGCGTTACTAGCGGAAAACACCGGGGAGCTGTTTTTT. Protein sequence: CSVALLAENTGELFF.

The chain uses TRBV27 and TRBJ2-5; unclear D gene. The CDR3 extends over 13 amino acids. Trimming removed 7 bases at V and 0 bases at J, with 9 bases between. From germline, CDR1 is MNHEY and CDR2 SMNVEV (reference sequence). The CDR3 nucleotides read TGTGCCAGCAAAAGGGCGGACCAAGAGACCCAGTACTTC. This encodes CASKRADQETQYF.

The CDR3 loop is CASSLGPVGSLGNEQFF. The CDR3, as DNA: TGTGCCAGCAGTCTAGGCCCCGTCGGCAGCTTAGGCAATGAGCAGTTCTTC. This chain joins TRBV9 and TRBJ2-1; D remains unclear. This CDR3 is built from 17 residues. V lost 5 bases to trimming and J lost 6 bases, with 24 bases between them. From germline, CDR1 is SGDLS and CDR2 YYNGEE.